This T cell receptor beta chain was identified during a study of shared clonotypes between healthy human individuals. Study as a whole: Each donor had three CD4 naive, three CD4 memory, two CD8 naive and one CD8 memory plate.

This CDR3 is 16 amino acids long. V lost 0 bases, J lost 7 bases, and 9 bases stayed unmatched. Germline lookup yields CDR1 SGHNT and CDR2 YYREEE (reference sequence). The method was immunoSEQ multiplex PCR; TCRdb's version includes in-frame clones alone and lacks a portion of them. The data show under 1,100,000 clones, 65% to 80% seen once. The sequenced sample consisted of memory CD4+ T cells sorted from blood. The subset here: CD45RA-negative fraction. The clonotype comes from a man aged 18 to 30 in good health. V is TRBV5-4 and J is TRBJ2-1; 8 bases match TRBD2. CDR3 amino acids: CASSLVVSGMGNEQFF. Here the CDR3 DNA reads TGTGCCAGCAGCTTGGTAGTTAGCGGGATGGGAAATGAGCAGTTCTTC.